This TCR beta chain was recovered during a study of blood T cell repertoires in COVID-19 (TCRdb year 2020). About the full investigation: Collaborator samples came from the United States, Italy and Spain and covered acute and convalescent phases of COVID-19. The dataset comprised deeply sampled blood TCRbeta repertoires from subjects exposed to, actively infected with, or recovered from COVID-19. Sample metadata almost always included a de-identified subject ID, COVID-19 status, age in years and sex. Where available, HLA class I and class II types were taken from metadata supplied by the sample provider and were not determined by assay-based typing. The material from the prospective study consisted of cDNA or gDNA derived from T cells, B-cell-depleted T cells, or PBMCs. A freely available public database, intended as a resource for researchers studying the immune response to SARS-CoV-2, is where the repertoires were released. The samples were drawn from two sources: the first 160 participants of the ongoing ImmuneRACE study, and over 950 subjects contributed by 6 global collaborators. The research as a whole found: Clinical and demographic metadata were provided uncurated, with the amount varying by source and participant.

As regards this clone: Its antigen is not yet known. One base away there is no much larger clone; base qualities are not given.

The immunoSEQ Assay, a bias-controlled multiplex PCR, was used to amplify TCRbeta CDR3 regions from genomic DNA. On the authors' methods: The number of nucleated cells in each sample was estimated from the amplification of reference gene primers within the assay. Sequence reads were collapsed and filtered to measure the absolute abundance of every unique TCRbeta CDR3 rearrangement. For each sample, productive Simpson clonality was calculated as the square root of Simpson's diversity index across productive rearrangements. TCRdb holds this immuneACCESS table with in-frame rearrangements only. Some clones are missing; in checked studies, unresolved V genes explain under half, and the rest has no known cause. V and J calls and clone size are as listed in that table; D and trimming were resolved from the DNA. Across this sample there are about 160,000 clones, with around 85% seen only once. Jointly, the top ten make up roughly 1.1% of the sample.

A second Seattle source provided samples from volunteer blood donors who had recovered from COVID-19. Whole blood was collected in K2EDTA tubes by collaborating institutions according to the institutions' own protocols. For TCRbeta analysis, collaborators shipped samples as frozen whole blood, isolated PBMCs, or DNA extracted from either of those sample types. V is cut by 3 bases and J by 4 bases, and the space between the germline ends is 13 bases. From the cysteine up to the phenylalanine, the CDR3 has a length of 15 residues. Only the CDR3 part of the read is kept: 45 bases, read in frame from the first base. Looking up the germline V gene yields CDR1 MNHNS and CDR2 SASEGT.

Sequencing was done on a sample of peripheral blood. The TCR sequence derives from a man in his 60s who had recovered from COVID-19. The receptor chain draws on TRBV6-1 and TRBJ1-5; tentative D gene TRBD1, with 5 bases matching. At the DNA level, the sequence is TGTGCCAGCAGTGACGGGGGAATTTCTAATCAGCCCCAGCATTTT. It translates as CASSDGGISNQPQHF.